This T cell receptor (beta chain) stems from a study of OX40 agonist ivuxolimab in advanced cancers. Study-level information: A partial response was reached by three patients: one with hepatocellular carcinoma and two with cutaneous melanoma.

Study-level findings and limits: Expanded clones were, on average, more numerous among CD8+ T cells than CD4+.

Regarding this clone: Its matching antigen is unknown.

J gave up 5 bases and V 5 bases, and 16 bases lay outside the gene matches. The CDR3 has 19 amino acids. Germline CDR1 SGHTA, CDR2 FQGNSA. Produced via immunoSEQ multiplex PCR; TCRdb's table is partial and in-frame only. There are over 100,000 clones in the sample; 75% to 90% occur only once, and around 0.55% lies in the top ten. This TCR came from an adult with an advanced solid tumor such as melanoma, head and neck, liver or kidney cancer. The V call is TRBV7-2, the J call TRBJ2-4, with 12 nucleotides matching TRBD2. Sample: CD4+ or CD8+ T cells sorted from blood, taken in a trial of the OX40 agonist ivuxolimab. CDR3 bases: TGTGCCAGCAGCCCTCGGACTAGCGGGGTTTACGTTGGTCAAAACATTCAGTACTTC. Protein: CASSPRTSGVYVGQNIQYF.